These T cell receptor beta chains were read from a single sample in a study of OX40 agonist ivuxolimab in advanced cancers. The assay was immunoSEQ multiplex PCR, and TCRdb's table has in-frame clones only and misses some. The repertoire holds around 50,000 clones, with roughly 81% as singletons. The source material was CD4+ or CD8+ T cells sorted from blood, sampled in a trial of the OX40 agonist ivuxolimab. These receptors originate from an adult with an advanced solid tumor such as melanoma, head and neck, liver or kidney cancer. CDR3s include the opening cysteine and the closing phenylalanine or tryptophan.

v_gene	j_gene	CDR3aa
TRBV18	TRBJ2-2	CASSFSLAGGTGELFF
TRBV7-2	TRBJ1-6	CASSAGVTPNSPLHF
TRBV10-3	TRBJ1-5	CATGTAMRSNQPQHF
TRBV18	TRBJ2-7	CASSPPDSYEQYF
TRBV5-8	TRBJ2-3	CASRPSGTDTQYF
TRBV14	TRBJ2-1	CASSRSTGDEQFF
TRBV4-1	TRBJ1-4	CASSQVQGGGYEKLFF
TRBV5-4	TRBJ1-2	CASSLRANYGYTF
TRBV7-2	TRBJ1-3	CASSLGAGGHNTIYF
TRBV15	TRBJ2-2	CATSRDRAAGELFF
TRBV28	TRBJ2-5	CASEREHQETQYF
TRBV5-1	TRBJ2-2	CASSLGAGGTNTGELFF
TRBV19	TRBJ2-3	CASSIVDTQYF
TRBV27	TRBJ1-6	CASSTGRYNSPLHF
TRBV5-1	TRBJ2-5	CASSSGQGVTRQETQYF
TRBV6-1	TRBJ2-7	CASSPRQEAYEQYF
TRBV6-1	TRBJ1-5	CATTNRAHLNQPQHF
TRBV7-8	TRBJ2-1	CASSLAVPSGSSYNEQFF
TRBV19	TRBJ2-1	CASSRDRGEQFF
TRBV7-2	TRBJ1-6	CASSLGPPSPLHF
TRBV28	TRBJ1-1	CASSSPNTEAFF
TRBV28	TRBJ1-4	CASRGTGWLTNEKLFF
TRBV28	TRBJ2-7	CASSLGPREQYF
TRBV6-5	TRBJ1-3	CASSKQTTDGNTIYF
TRBV19	TRBJ1-5	CASRDRGLSNQPQHF
TRBV23-1	TRBJ1-2	CASSQSGIRREGYTF
TRBV7-2	TRBJ2-7	CASMQWPRGPYEQYF
TRBV7-2	TRBJ2-7	CASSSPAGVAGVLSYEQYF
TRBV11-3	TRBJ2-2	CASSLDSMGYANTGELFF
TRBV19	TRBJ1-5	CASSITRGRGQPQHF
TRBV7-9	TRBJ2-3	CASTFSASTDTQYF
TRBV28	TRBJ1-5	CASSSRTALTRLNQPQHF
TRBV6-5	TRBJ1-5	CASSYSRTGKQPQHF
TRBV5-1	TRBJ2-7	CASSLGPGRDYEQYF
TRBV5-6	TRBJ1-1	CASSLADAFEAFF
TRBV7-2	TRBJ2-3	CASSTTGRDTQYF
TRBV15	TRBJ2-2	CATSRDKVARGGELFF
TRBV28	TRBJ1-1	CASVGGQGVYENTEAFF
TRBV30	TRBJ1-2	CAWSVGQGFGYTF
TRBV9	TRBJ2-2	CASSVTSGGELFF
TRBV12-5	TRBJ2-1	CASGLLRDGYNEQFF
TRBV28	TRBJ1-5	CASTIGGYQAGNQPQHF
TRBV5-1	TRBJ1-6	CASSYLGGTNSPLHF
TRBV4-3	TRBJ1-1	CASSQDAATGIEAFF
TRBV5-1	TRBJ2-7	CASSLKAGGETYEQYF
TRBV11-3	TRBJ2-1	CASSTGVAGYNEQFF
TRBV6-1	TRBJ1-5	CASSGPDRHYSNQPQHF
TRBV10-3	TRBJ1-4	CAIRRRDNEKLFF